The source of this TCR beta chain is a study of T cell responses to AZD1222 COVID-19 vaccine. Generated by immunoSEQ multiplex PCR, the TCRdb table keeps only in-frame clones and is missing some. The profile covers 72,000 or so clones, with about nine tenths appearing a single time and more than 25% taken by the ten largest. As concerns this clone: Its antigen is undetermined.

The CDR3 consists of 14 residues. The ends lost 6 bases at V and 1 base at J; junction bases unmatched: 5. Germline V lookup: CDR1 MDHEN, CDR2 SYDVKM. Study-wide results and caveats: Dominant at 160-218 and 743-854, vaccine-associated CD4 TCRs also spanned spike. Close to half of spike-specific TCRs reportedly recognize unmutated variant regions.

This specimen consisted of peripheral blood, obtained 28 days after the second AZD1222 dose. The chain couples TRBV28 to TRBJ1-1, with 7 bases identical to TRBD1. The TCR originated in an adult who received the AZD1222 COVID-19 vaccine. CDR3 coding DNA: TGTGCCAGCAGGCTACAGGGGCCGAACACTGAAGCTTTCTTT. Amino acids: CASRLQGPNTEAFF. Variable domain in full (rest from reference TRBV28 and TRBJ1-1): DVKVTQSSRYLVKRTGEKVFLECVQDMDHENMFWYRQDPGLGLRLIYFSYDVKMKEKGDIPEGYSVSREKKERFSLILESASTNQTSMYLCASRLQGPNTEAFFGQGTRLTVV.